Sequencing of this T cell receptor (beta chain) was carried out in a study of identical twins. In TCRdb, the 5' RACE reads were re-called with MiXCR into one record per CDR3 protein. The sample includes some 630,000 distinct CDR3 sequences, just over 7% of them seen just once. V was shortened by 4 bases and J by 6 bases, with 13 bases between the two germline ends. Germline CDR1 SGHTA, CDR2 FQGNSA. The CDR3 sequence is 14 residues long. This clonotype was counted at least ten times. A further study also used this sample, focusing on yellow fever vaccine responses in identical twins.

This TCR was recovered from a woman aged 18-29 years in good health. The V gene is TRBV7-2, the J gene TRBJ1-5; tentative D call: TRBD1 (6 bases). The sequencing sample was made of PBMCs. CDR3 protein: CASSSGRGGQPQHF. Written as DNA, the CDR3 is TGTGCCAGCAGCTCCGGCAGGGGAGGTCAGCCCCAGCATTTT.